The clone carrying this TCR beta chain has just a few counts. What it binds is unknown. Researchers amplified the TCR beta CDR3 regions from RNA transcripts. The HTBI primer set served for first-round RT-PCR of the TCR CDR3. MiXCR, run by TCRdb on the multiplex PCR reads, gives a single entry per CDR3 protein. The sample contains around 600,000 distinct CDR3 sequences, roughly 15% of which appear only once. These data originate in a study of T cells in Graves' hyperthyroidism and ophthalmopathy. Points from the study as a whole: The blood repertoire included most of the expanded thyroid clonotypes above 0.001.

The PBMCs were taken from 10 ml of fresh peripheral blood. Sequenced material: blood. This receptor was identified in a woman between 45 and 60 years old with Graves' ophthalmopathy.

The CDR3 protein is CASSFRDRTYEQYF. The CDR3 region has the DNA TGCGCCAGCAGCTTCCGGGACAGGACCTACGAGCAGTACTTC. This chain connects TRBV5-1 to TRBJ2-7, with 8 bases that match TRBD1. V lost 2 bases, J lost 2 bases, and 3 bases stayed unmatched. Germline CDR1 is SGHRS and CDR2 is YFSETQ. This CDR3 contains 14 residues.